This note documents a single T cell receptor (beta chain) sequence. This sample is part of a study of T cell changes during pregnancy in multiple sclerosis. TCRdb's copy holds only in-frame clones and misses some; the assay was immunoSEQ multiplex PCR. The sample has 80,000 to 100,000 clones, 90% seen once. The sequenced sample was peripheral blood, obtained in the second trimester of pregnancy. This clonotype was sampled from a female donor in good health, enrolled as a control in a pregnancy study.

The CDR3 loop is CASTKDRGERNIQYF. The CDR3 bases are TGTGCCAGCACGAAAGACAGGGGCGAACGCAACATTCAGTACTTC. This chain joins TRBV7-9 and TRBJ2-4; 8 bases match TRBD1. The CDR3 runs to 15 residues. CDR1 SEHNR and CDR2 FQNEAQ come from the germline V gene (reference sequence). The J segment lost 7 bases and the V segment lost 7 bases, leaving 12 bases of the junction unmatched.